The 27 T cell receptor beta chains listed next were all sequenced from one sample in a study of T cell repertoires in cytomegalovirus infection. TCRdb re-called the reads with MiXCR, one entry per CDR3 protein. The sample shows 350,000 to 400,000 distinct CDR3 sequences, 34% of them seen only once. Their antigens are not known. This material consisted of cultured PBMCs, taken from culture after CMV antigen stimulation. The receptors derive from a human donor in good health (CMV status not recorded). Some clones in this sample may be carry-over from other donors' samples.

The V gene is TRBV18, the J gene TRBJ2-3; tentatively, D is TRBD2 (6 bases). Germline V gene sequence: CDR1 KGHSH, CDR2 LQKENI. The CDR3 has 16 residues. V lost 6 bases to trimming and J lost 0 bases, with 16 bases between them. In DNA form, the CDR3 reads TGTGCCAGCTCCCCCGGACGGGAGCGGAGCACAGATACGCAGTATTTT. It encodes CASSPGRERSTDTQYF. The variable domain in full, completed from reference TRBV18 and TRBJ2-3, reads NAGVMQNPRHLVRRRGQEARLRCSPMKGHSHVYWYRQLPEEGLKFMVYLQKENIIDESGMPKERFSAEFPKEGPSILRIQQVVRGDSAAYFCASSPGRERSTDTQYFGPGTRLTVL.

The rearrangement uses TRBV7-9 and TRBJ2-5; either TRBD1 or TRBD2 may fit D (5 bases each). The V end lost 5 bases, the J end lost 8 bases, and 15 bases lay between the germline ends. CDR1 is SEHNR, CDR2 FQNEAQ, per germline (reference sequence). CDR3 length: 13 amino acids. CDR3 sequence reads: CASSEGSWDTQYF. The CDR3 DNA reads TGTGCCAGCAGCGAAGGTAGTTGGGACACCCAGTACTTC.

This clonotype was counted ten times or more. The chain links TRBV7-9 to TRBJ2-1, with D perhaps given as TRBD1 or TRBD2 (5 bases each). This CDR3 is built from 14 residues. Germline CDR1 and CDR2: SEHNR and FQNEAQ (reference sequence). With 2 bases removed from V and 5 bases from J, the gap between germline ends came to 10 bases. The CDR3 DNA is TGTGCCAGCAGCTTATTTGGGACCGACAATGAGCAGTTCTTC. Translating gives CASSLFGTDNEQFF.

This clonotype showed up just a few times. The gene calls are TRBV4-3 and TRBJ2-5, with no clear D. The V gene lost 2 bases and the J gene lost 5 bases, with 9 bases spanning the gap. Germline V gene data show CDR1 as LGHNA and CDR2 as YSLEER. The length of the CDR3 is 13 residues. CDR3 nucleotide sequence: TGCGCCAGCAGCCAATATCTAGGGGAGACCCAGTACTTC. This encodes CASSQYLGETQYF.

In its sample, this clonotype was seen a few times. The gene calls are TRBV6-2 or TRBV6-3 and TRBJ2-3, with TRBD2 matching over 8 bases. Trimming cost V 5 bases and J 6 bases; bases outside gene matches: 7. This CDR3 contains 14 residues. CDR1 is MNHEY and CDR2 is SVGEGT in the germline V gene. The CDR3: CASSTWTSPDTQYF. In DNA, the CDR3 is TGTGCCAGCAGTACTTGGACTAGCCCCGATACGCAGTATTTT.

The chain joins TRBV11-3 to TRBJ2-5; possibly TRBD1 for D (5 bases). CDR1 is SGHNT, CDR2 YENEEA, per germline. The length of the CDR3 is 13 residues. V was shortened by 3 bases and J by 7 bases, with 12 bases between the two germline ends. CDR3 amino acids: CASSLGLLGTQYF. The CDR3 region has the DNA TGTGCCAGCAGCTTGGGGCTCCTGGGGACCCAGTACTTC. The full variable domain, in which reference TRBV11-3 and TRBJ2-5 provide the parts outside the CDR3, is EAGVVQSPRYKIIEKKQPVAFWCNPISGHNTLYWYLQNLGQGPELLIRYENEEAVDDSQLPKDRFSAERLKGVDSTLKIQPAELGDSAVYLCASSLGLLGTQYFGPGTRLLVL.

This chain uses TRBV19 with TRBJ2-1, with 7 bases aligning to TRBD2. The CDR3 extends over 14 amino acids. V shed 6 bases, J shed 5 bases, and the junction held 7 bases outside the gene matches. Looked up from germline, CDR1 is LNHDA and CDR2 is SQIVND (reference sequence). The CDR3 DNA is TGTGCCAGTAGGAGCGGGATGAGGCACAATGAGCAGTTCTTC. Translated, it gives CASRSGMRHNEQFF.

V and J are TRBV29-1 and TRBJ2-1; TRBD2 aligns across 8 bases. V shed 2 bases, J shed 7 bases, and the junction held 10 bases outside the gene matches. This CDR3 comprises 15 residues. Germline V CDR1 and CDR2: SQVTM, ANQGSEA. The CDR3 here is CSVELGSGVPNEQFF. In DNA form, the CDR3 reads TGCAGCGTTGAACTGGGTAGCGGGGTTCCAAATGAGCAGTTCTTC.

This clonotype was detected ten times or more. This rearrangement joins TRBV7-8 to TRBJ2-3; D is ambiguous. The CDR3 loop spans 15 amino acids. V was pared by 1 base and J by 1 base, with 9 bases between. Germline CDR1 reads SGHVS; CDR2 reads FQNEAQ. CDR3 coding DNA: TGTGCCAGCAGCTTAGACGAAGGAGGCACAGATACGCAGTATTTT. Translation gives CASSLDEGGTDTQYF.

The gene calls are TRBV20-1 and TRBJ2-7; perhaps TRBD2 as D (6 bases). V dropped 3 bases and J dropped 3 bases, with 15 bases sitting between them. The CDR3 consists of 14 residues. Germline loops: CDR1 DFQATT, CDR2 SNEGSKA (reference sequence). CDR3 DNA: TGCAGTGCTAGGGCCCCCTGGACTAACTACGAGCAGTACTTC. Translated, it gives CSARAPWTNYEQYF.

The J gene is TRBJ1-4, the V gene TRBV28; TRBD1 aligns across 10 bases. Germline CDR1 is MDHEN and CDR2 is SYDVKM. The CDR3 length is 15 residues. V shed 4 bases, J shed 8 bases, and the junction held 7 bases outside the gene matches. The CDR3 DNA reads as TGTGCCAGCAGTTCCCCCGGGACAGGGGACGAAAAACTGTTTTTT. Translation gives CASSSPGTGDEKLFF.

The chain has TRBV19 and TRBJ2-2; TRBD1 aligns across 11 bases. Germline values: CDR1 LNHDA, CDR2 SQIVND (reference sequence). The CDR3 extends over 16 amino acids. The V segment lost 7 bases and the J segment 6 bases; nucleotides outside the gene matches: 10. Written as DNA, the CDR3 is TGTGCCAGTATCGCAAAGGGACAGGGGGTGTCCGGGGAGCTGTTTTTT. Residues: CASIAKGQGVSGELFF. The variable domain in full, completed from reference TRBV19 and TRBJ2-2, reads DGGITQSPKYLFRKEGQNVTLSCEQNLNHDAMYWYRQDPGQGLRLIYYSQIVNDFQKGDIAEGYSVSREKKESFPLTVTSAQKNPTAFYLCASIAKGQGVSGELFFGEGSRLTVL.

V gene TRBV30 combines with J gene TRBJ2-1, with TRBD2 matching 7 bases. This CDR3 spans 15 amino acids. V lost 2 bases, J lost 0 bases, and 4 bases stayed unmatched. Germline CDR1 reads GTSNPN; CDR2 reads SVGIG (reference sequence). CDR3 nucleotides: TGTGCCTGGAGTTATGAGCGGGGCTCCTACAATGAGCAGTTCTTC. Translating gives CAWSYERGSYNEQFF.

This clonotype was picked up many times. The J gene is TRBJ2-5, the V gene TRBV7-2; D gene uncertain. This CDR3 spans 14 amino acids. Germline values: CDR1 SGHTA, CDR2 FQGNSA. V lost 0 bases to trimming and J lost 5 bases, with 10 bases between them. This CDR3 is CASSLAPLRETQYF. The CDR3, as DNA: TGTGCCAGCAGCTTAGCCCCTCTCAGGGAGACCCAGTACTTC.

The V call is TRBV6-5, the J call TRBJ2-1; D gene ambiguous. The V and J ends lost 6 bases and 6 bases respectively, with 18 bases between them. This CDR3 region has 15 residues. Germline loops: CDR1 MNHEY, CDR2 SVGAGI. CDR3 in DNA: TGTGCCAGCAGCCTTACGGTAACACCAATCAATGAGCAGTTCTTC. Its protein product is CASSLTVTPINEQFF.

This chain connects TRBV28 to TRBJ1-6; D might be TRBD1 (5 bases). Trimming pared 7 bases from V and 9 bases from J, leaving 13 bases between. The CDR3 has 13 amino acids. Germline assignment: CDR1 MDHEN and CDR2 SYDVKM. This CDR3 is CASKNPRGSPLHF. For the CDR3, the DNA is TGTGCCAGCAAGAACCCAAGGGGTTCACCCCTCCACTTT.

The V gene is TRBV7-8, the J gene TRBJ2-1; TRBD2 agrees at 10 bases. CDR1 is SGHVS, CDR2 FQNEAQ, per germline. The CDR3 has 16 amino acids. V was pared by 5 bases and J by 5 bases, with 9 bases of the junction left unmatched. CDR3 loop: CASSRPGAGGNNEQFF. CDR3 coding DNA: TGTGCCAGCAGCCGCCCAGGAGCGGGAGGGAACAATGAGCAGTTCTTC.

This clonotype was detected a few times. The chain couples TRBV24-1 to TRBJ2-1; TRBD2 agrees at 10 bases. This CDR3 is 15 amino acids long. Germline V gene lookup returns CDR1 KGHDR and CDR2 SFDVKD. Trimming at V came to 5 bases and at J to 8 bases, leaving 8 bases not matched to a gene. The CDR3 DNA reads TGTGCCACCAGTGGGGTAAGCGGGAGGGTCCATGAGCAGTTCTTC. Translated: CATSGVSGRVHEQFF.

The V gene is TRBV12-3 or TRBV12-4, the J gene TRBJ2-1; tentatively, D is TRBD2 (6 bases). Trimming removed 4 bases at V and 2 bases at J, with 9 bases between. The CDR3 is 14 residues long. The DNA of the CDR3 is TGTGCCAGCAGTTCGGGACTCCCCTACAATGAGCAGTTCTTC. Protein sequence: CASSSGLPYNEQFF.

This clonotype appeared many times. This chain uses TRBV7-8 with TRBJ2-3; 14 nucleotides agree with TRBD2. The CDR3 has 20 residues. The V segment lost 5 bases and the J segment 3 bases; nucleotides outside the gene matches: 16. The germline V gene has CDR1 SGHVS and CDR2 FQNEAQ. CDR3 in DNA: TGTGCCAGCAGCACACGGCCCGGGACTAGCGGGAGCGGGAGGACAGATACGCAGTATTTT. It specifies CASSTRPGTSGSGRTDTQYF.

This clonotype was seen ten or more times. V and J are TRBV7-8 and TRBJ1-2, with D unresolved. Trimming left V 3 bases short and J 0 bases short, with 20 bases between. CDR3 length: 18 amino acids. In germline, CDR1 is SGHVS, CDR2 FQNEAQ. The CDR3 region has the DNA TGTGCCAGCAGCTTGGCTAGTTCTATAGCAAATACTAACTATGGCTACACCTTC. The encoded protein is CASSLASSIANTNYGYTF.

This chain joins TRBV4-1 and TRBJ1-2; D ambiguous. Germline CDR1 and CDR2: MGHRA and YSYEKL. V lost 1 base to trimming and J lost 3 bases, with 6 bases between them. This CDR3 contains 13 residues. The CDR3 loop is CASSQVGDYGYTF. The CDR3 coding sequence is TGCGCCAGCAGCCAAGTCGGGGACTATGGCTACACCTTC.

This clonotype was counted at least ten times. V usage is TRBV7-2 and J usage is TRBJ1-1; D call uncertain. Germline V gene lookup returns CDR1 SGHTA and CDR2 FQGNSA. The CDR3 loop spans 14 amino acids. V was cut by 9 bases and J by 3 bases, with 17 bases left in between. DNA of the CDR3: TGTGCCAGTTCTCCCCGCGGCAGTCACACTGAAGCTTTCTTT. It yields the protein CASSPRGSHTEAFF.

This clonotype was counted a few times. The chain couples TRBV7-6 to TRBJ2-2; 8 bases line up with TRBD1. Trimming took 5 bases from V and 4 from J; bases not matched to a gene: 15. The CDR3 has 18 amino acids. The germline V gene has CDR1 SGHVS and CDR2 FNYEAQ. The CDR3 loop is CASSPPTGTGGGTGELFF. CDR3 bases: TGTGCCAGCAGCCCACCGACAGGAACAGGGGGAGGCACCGGGGAGCTGTTTTTT.

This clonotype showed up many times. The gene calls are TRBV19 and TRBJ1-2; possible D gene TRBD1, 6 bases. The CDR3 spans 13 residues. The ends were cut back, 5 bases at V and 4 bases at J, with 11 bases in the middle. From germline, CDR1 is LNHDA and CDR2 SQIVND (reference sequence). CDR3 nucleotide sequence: TGTGCCAGTAGTTGGGACATCCTCTATGGCTACACCTTC. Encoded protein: CASSWDILYGYTF. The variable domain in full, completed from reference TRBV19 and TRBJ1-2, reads DGGITQSPKYLFRKEGQNVTLSCEQNLNHDAMYWYRQDPGQGLRLIYYSQIVNDFQKGDIAEGYSVSREKKESFPLTVTSAQKNPTAFYLCASSWDILYGYTFGSGTRLTVV.

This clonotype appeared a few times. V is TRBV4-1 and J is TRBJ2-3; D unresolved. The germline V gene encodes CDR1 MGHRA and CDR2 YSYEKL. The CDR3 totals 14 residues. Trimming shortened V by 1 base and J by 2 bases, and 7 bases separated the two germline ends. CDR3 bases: TGCGCCAGCAGCCAAGGAACCATCACAGATACGCAGTATTTT. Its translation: CASSQGTITDTQYF.

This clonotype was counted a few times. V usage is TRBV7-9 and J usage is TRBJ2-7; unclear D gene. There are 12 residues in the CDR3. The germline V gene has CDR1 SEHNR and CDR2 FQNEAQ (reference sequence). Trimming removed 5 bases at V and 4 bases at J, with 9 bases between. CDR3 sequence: CASSNSMYEQYV. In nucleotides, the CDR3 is TGTGCCAGCAGCAATTCAATGTACGAGCAGTACGTC.